This entry concerns a single T cell receptor beta chain. The antigen is not known. Sequencing was performed with immunoSEQ multiplex PCR; in TCRdb, only in-frame clones are kept and a portion is missing. Of some 140,000 clones listed, 92% are singletons. The sample originates from a study of graft-versus-host responses after intestinal transplantation. On the study more broadly: The transplants performed in recipients were multivisceral, liver-intestinal, or isolated intestinal.

J gave up 0 bases and V 10 bases, and 16 bases lay outside the gene matches. The germline gives CDR1 SGHAT, CDR2 FQNNGV. CDR3 size: 18 residues. Findings and limits, study-wide: Allograft clonal ratios (graft-versus-host to host-versus-graft) were high in patients who had graft-donor T cell macrochimerism. Among recipient marrow samples, GvH clones were found; some appeared first in ileum or blood. Maximum circulating GvH clone levels tracked with early post-transplant HvG decreases.

The clonotype originates from a human donor who received an intestinal transplant. The chain links TRBV11-2 to TRBJ2-1; 9 bases match TRBD1. The material sequenced was unstimulated CD4+ T cells sorted from spleen or lymph node cells, taken before intestinal transplant. CDR3 sequence reads: CATTTGTGIKSSYNEQFF. The CDR3 DNA is TGTGCCACCACCACCGGGACAGGGATAAAGAGCTCCTACAATGAGCAGTTCTTC.